The entry below describes one TCR beta chain. The V gene's germline CDR1 is ENHRY and CDR2 SYGVKD. V dropped 3 bases and J dropped 0; count of bases not matched to a gene: 9. The CDR3 is 17 amino acids. Individuals aged about 18 to 89 years were recruited from 20 to 25 US areas. Participant reports of clinical history set cohort assignment. In Cohort 3, a recovered donor had either two negative PCRs, clearance, or symptom resolution. These data are taken from a study of blood T cell repertoires in COVID-19. In the study's own analysis: Scientists estimated how many nucleated cells there were by amplifying reference gene primers. Some clones are missing from TCRdb's copy, which holds only in-frame ones; the method was immunoSEQ multiplex PCR. From that table come the V and J calls and clone size; the DNA was used to work out D and trimming. The sample contains some 350,000 clones, roughly 88% of which appear only once.

The sequencing input was PBMCs or T cells enriched from blood (not recorded which). This clonotype was obtained from a man aged 25-45 years who had recovered from COVID-19. The chain couples TRBV10-3 to TRBJ1-1, with 8 bases aligning to TRBD1. The CDR3 region is CAISDSGGPFMNTEAFF. The CDR3 DNA follows: TGTGCCATCAGTGACTCAGGGGGCCCCTTCATGAACACTGAAGCTTTCTTT.